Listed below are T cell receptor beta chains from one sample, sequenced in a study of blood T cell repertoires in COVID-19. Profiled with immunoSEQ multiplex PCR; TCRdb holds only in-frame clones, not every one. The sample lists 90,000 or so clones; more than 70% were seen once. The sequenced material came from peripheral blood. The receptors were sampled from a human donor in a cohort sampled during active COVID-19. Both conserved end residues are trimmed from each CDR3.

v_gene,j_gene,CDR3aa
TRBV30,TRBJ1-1,AWSWRRKDTEAF
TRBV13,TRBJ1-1,ASSSGGVTEAF
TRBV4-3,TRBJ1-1,ASSQDGQQLNTEAF
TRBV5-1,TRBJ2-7,ASSTGQGAGEEQY
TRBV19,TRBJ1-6,ASSAPGGMTPLH
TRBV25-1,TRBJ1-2,ASSTSLGGYGYT
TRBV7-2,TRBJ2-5,ASSSGTVSQETQY
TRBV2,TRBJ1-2,ASSAGTGTSSYGYT
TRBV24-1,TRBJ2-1,ATSGSGRQTYNEQF
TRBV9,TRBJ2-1,ASSPPGAGGVDEQF
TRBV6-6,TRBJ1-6,ASSGGTGGNSPLH
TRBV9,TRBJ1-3,ASSVEEGAGNTIY
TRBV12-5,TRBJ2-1,ASGLVGDGSHEQF
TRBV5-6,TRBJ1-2,ASSVGQGADYGYT
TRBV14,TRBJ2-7,ASSQDSEFGLAGVTSYEQY
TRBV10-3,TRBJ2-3,AISERTGALDTQY
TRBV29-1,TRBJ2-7,SVVLAGTYEQY
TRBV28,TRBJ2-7,ASSTTIEAGGPYEQY
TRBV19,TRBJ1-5,ASSSRTGGYGNQPQH
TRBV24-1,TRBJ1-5,ATSAGTGYSFQPQH
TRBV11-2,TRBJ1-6,ASSLDLDRANSPLH
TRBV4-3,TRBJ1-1,ASSQDFGSRKLF
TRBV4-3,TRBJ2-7,ASSQWDNDYEQY
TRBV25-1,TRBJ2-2,ASSKTGTGRTGELF
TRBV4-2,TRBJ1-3,ASSQDRTSQGTIY
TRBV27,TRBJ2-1,ASIPPGTDYNEQF
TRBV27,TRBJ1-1,ASSFSRGNTEAF
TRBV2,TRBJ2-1,ASSGALAATYNEQF
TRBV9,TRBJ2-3,ASSVVGSVITDTQY
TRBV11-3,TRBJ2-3,ASSLGDITDTQY
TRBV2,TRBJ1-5,ASSLGRGMQPQH
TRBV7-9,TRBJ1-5,ASSAPGQGQPQH
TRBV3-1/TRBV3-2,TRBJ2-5,ASSQENRTGGKETQY
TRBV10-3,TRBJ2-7,AIRTSGRIYEQY
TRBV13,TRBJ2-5,ASSTSGTVGQETQY
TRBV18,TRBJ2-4,ASSPTGEWNIQY
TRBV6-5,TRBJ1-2,ASSYRVAGGSYGYT
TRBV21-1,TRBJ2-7,ASSTSGQIYEQY
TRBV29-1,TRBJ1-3,SGKTGVGNTIY
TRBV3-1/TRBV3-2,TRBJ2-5,ASSQTSGGTQETQY
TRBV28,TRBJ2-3,ASSFGGSSTDTQY
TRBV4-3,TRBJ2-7,ASSQGDSSPDYEQY
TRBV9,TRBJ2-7,ASSVRSRADEQY
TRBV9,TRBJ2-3,ASSVLGLAGDTDTQY
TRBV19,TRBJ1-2,ASMGPNYGYT
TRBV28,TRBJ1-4,ASSPPGVINEKLF
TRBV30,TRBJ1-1,AWSTTGTEAF
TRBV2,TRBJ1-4,ASSSSRQGNEKLF
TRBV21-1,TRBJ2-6,ASSKEFQVSDQYSGANVLT
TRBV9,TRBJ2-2,ASSVALAGNTGELF
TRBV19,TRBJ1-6,ASSIGSYNSPLH
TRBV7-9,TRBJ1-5,ASSSTESNQPQH
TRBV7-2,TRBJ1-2,ASSLASQGGGYT
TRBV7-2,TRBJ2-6,ASSEVLSGANVLT
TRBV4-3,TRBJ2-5,ASSAWTGEETQY
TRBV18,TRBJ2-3,ASSPPGLARNTDTQY